This record covers a single T cell receptor beta chain. The antigen is unknown. This sample is part of a study of cytomegalovirus exposure and HLA in healthy donors. Points from the study as a whole: Analysis was carried out at a later point, and it linked a missense DCLRE1C variant to TCR beta V- and J-gene trimming.

CDR3 length: 15 residues. Germline CDR1 SGHRS, CDR2 YFSETQ. Trimming removed 3 bases from V and 5 bases from J, with 18 bases in between. Each donor's status was that of a healthy bone marrow donor. The primer mix had 60 Vbeta and 13 Jbeta primers. The table came from immunoSEQ multiplex PCR; TCRdb's copy has only in-frame clones and leaves some out. Of over 85,000 clones in the sample, approximately 80% are singletons; the top ten hold approximately 8%. Specimen: PBMCs. The sequence came from a female donor in good health and CMV-seronegative. This chain uses TRBV5-1 with TRBJ2-7, with D possibly TRBD2 on 6 matching bases. CDR3: CASSSGGDLTHEQYF. The CDR3 nucleotides are TGCGCCAGCAGCTCTGGAGGGGACCTGACTCACGAGCAGTACTTC.